This TCR beta chain was found in a study of blood T cells in healthy people across ages. A sample-barcoded 5' primer and a J-beta primer mix were used in a second PCR of roughly 7 to 11 cycles. Each CDR3 protein gets one entry after TCRdb re-called the 5' RACE reads with MiXCR. The sample consists of roughly 1.5 million distinct CDR3 sequences, approximately 42% of them appearing once. The CDR3 is made up of 12 amino acids. Looked up from germline, CDR1 is DFQATT and CDR2 is SNEGSKA (reference sequence). The V and J ends lost 5 bases and 7 bases respectively, with 12 bases between them. The origin of this receptor is a woman aged 18-30 years in good health. The sample taken for sequencing was blood. This chain links TRBV20-1 with TRBJ1-5; D call uncertain. For the CDR3, the DNA is TGCAGTGCTCGGCGGCCAGAACAGCCCCAGCATTTT. As protein: CSARRPEQPQHF.